Detailed here is one T cell receptor beta chain. Antigen specificity is unknown. This table comes from immunoSEQ multiplex PCR, and its TCRdb copy is limited to in-frame clones, with some not included. The data show 1.5 million to 1.9 million clones, with around 98% seen just once and approximately 0.45% held by the top ten. Trimming took 7 bases from V and 2 from J; bases not matched to a gene: 11. The CDR3 consists of 16 residues. Germline-derived CDR1 and CDR2 are SGHDN and FVKESK. The sample originates from a study of shared clonotypes between healthy human individuals. The study's findings and limits: Estimated richness values were generally larger in naive subsets than in memory subsets.

Participating donors were healthy, HIV-negative adults free of recent acute infections or vaccinations. The sample taken for sequencing was naive CD4+ T cells sorted from blood. Subset: CD45RA+ positively selected. This TCR came from a man aged 25 to 45 in good health. The chain links TRBV14 to TRBJ2-1; 7 bases fit TRBD2. In DNA form, the CDR3 reads TGTGCCAGCACCTCGACGAGGACTAGAACCTACAATGAGCAGTTCTTC. As protein: CASTSTRTRTYNEQFF.